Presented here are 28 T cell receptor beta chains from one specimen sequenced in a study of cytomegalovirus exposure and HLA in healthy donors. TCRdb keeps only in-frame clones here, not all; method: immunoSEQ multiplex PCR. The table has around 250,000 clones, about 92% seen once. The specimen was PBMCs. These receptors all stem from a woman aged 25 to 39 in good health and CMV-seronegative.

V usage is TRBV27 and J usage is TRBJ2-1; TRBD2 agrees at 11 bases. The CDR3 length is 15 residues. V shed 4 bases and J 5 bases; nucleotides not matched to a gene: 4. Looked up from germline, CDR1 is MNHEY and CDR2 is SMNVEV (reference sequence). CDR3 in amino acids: CASSSGLAVDNEQFF. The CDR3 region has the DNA TGTGCCAGCAGTTCGGGACTAGCGGTTGACAATGAGCAGTTCTTC.

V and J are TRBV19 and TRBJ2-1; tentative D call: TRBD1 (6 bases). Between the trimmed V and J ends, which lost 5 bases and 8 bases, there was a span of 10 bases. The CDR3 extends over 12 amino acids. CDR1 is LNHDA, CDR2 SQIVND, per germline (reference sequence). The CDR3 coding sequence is TGTGCCAGTAGTTACAGGGTCCATGAGCAGTTCTTC. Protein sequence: CASSYRVHEQFF.

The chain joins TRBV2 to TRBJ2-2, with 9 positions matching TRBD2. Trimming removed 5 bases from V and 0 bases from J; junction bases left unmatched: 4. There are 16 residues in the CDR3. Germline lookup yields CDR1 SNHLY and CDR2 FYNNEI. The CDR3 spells CASSSLAGTNTGELFF. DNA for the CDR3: TGTGCCAGCAGTTCTCTAGCGGGAACGAACACCGGGGAGCTGTTTTTT.

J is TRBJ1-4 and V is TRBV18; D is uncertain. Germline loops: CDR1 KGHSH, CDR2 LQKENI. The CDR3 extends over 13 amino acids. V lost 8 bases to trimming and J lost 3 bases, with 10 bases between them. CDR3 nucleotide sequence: TGTGCCAGCAAGGGAGGACCTAATGAAAAACTGTTTTTT. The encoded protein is CASKGGPNEKLFF.

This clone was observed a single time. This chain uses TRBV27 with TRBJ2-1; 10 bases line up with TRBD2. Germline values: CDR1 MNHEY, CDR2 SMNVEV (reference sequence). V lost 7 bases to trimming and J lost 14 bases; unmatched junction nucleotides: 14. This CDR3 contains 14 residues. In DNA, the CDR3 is TGTGCCAGCACACCATCGCCCAGCGGGAGGGGGGAGTTCTTC. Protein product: CASTPSPSGRGEFF.

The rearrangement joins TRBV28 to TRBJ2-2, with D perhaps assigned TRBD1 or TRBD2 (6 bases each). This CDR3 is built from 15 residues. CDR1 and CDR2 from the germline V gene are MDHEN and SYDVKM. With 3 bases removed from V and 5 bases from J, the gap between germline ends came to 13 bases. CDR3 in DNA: TGTGCCAGCAGTTTGGGGGGCGCGGGAACCGGGGAGCTGTTTTTT. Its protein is CASSLGGAGTGELFF.

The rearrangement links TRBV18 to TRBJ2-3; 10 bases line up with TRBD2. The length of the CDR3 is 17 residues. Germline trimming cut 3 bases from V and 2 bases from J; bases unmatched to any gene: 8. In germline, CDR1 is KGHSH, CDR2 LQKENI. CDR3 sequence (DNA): TGTGCCAGCTCACCCCTCACGGGACTAGCGCTCACAGATACGCAGTATTTT. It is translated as CASSPLTGLALTDTQYF.

For the CDR3, the DNA is TGTGCCAGCAGCCCCATGACGGGTACCTACGAGCAGTACTTC. As protein: CASSPMTGTYEQYF. This sequence joins TRBV7-2 and TRBJ2-7; D is undetermined. Germline CDR1 reads SGHTA; CDR2 reads FQGNSA. V was trimmed by 5 bases and J by 2 bases, leaving 13 bases between them. There are 14 residues in the CDR3.

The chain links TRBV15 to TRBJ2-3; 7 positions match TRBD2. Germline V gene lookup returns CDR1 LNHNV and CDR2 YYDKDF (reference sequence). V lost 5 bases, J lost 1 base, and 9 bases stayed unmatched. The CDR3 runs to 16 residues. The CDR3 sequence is CATSRDFTSGTDTQYF. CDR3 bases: TGTGCCACCAGCCGCGACTTCACTAGCGGCACAGATACGCAGTATTTT.

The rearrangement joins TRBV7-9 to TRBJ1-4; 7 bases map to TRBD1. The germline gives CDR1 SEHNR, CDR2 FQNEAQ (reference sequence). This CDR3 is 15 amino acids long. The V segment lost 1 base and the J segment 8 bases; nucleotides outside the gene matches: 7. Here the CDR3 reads CASSLGDSLWEKLFF. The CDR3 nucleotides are TGTGCCAGCAGCTTAGGGGACAGTCTTTGGGAAAAACTGTTTTTT.

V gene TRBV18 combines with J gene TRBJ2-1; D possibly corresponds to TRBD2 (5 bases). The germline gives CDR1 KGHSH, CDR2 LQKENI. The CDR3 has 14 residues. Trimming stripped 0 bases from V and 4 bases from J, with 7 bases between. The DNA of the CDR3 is TGTGCCAGCTCACCACCTACTAGGTACAATGAGCAGTTCTTC. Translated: CASSPPTRYNEQFF.

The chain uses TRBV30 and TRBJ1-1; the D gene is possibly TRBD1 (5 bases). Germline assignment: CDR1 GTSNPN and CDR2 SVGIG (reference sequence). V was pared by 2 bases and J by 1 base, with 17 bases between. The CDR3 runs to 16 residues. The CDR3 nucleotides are TGTGCCTGGAGTCGGTGGGGGGGTGTCTCGAACACTGAAGCTTTCTTT. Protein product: CAWSRWGGVSNTEAFF.

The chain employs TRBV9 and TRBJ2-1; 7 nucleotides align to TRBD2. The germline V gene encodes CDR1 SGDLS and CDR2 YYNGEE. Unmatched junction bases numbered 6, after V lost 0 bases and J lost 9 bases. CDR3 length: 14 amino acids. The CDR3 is CASSVAAGVGEQFF. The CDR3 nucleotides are TGTGCCAGCAGCGTAGCGGCGGGAGTGGGTGAGCAGTTCTTC. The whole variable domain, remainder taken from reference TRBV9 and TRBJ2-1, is DSGVTQTPKHLITATGQRVTLRCSPRSGDLSVYWYQQSLDQGLQFLIQYYNGEERAKGNILERFSAQQFPDLHSELNLSSLELGDSALYFCASSVAAGVGEQFFGPGTRLTVL.

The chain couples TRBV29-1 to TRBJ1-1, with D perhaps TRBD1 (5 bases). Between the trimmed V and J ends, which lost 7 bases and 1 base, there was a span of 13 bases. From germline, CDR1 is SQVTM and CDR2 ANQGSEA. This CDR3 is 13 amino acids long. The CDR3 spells CSGEGLTNTEAFF. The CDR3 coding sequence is TGCAGCGGGGAGGGACTCACGAACACTGAAGCTTTCTTT.

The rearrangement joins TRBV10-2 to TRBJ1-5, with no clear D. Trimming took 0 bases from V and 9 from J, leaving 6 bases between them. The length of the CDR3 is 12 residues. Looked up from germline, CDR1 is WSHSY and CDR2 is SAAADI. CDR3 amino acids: CASSESSPPQHF. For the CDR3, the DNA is TGCGCCAGCAGTGAGTCGTCTCCGCCCCAGCATTTT.

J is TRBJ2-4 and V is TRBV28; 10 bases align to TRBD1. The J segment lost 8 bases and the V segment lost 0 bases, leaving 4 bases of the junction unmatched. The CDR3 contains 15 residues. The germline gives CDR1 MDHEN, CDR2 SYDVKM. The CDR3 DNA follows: TGTGCCAGCAGTTTATGGAGGGACAGGGGATACATTCAGTACTTC. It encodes CASSLWRDRGYIQYF.

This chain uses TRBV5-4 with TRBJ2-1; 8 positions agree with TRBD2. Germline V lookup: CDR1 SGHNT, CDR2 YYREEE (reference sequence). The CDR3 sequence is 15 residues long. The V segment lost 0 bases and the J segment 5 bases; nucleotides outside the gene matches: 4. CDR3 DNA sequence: TGTGCCAGCAGCTTGGATAGCGGGATTAACAATGAGCAGTTCTTC. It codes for CASSLDSGINNEQFF.

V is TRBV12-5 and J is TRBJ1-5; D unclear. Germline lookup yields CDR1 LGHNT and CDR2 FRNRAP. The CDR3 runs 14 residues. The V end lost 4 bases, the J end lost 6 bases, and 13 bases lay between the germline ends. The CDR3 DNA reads TGTGCTAGTGGTTCCATCTCAGTGAGTCAGCCCCAGCATTTT. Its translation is CASGSISVSQPQHF. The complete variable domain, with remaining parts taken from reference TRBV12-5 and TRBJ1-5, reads DARVTQTPRHKVTEMGQEVTMRCQPILGHNTVFWYRQTMMQGLELLAYFRNRAPLDDSGMPKDRFSAEMPDATLATLKIQPSEPRDSAVYFCASGSISVSQPQHFGDGTRLSIL.

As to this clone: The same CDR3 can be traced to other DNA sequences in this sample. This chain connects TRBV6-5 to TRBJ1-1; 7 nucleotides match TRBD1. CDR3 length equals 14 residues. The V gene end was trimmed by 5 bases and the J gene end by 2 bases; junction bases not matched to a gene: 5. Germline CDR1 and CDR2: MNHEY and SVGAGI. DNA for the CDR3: TGTGCCAGCAGTCCGACAGGGCCTAACACTGAAGCTTTCTTT. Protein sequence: CASSPTGPNTEAFF.

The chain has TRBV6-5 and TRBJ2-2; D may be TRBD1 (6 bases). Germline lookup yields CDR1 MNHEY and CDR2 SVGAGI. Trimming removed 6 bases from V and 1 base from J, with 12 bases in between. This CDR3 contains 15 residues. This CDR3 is CASRGTNVNTGELFF. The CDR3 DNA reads TGTGCCAGCAGAGGGACAAACGTGAACACCGGGGAGCTGTTTTTT.

The DNA for the CDR3 is TGCGCCAGCAGCTTGGGTCTAGCGCCTCCCTACGAGCAGTACTTC. Protein: CASSLGLAPPYEQYF. The chain recombines TRBV5-1 with TRBJ2-7; the D gene is possibly TRBD2 (6 bases). Trimming took off 0 bases at V and 2 bases at J, with 12 bases between the two ends. The CDR3 extends over 15 amino acids. From germline, CDR1 is SGHRS and CDR2 YFSETQ. Variable domain in full (rest from reference TRBV5-1 and TRBJ2-7): KAGVTQTPRYLIKTRGQQVTLSCSPISGHRSVSWYQQTPGQGLQFLFEYFSETQRNKGNFPGRFSGRQFSNSRSEMNVSTLELGDSALYLCASSLGLAPPYEQYFGPGTRLTVT.

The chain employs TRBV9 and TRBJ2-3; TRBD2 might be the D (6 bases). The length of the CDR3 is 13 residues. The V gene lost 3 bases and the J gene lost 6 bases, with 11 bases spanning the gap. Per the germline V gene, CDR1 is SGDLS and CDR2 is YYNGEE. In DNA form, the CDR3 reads TGTGCCAGCAGCGCGGCTAGCGTTGATACGCAGTATTTT. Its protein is CASSAASVDTQYF.

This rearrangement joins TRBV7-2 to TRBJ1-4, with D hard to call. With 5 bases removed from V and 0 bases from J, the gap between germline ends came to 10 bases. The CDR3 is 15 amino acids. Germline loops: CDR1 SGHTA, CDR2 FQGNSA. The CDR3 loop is CASSLQAATNEKLFF. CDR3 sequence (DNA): TGTGCCAGCAGCCTCCAGGCTGCAACTAATGAAAAACTGTTTTTT.

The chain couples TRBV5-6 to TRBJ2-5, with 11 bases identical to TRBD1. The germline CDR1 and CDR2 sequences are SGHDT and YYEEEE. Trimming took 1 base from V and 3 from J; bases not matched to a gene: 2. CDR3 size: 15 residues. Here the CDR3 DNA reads TGTGCCAGCAGCTTGCGGACAGGGGGCAAAGAGACCCAGTACTTC. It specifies CASSLRTGGKETQYF.

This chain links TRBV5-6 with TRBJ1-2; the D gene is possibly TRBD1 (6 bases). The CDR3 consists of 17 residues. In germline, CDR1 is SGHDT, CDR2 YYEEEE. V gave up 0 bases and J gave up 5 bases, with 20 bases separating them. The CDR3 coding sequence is TGTGCCAGCAGCTTGGCCCAGGGGCTGGGGGAACTGTATGGCTACACCTTC. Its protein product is CASSLAQGLGELYGYTF.

CDR3 in DNA: TGTGCCAGCAGTTTATACCTAGACGAGCAGTACTTC. Its protein product is CASSLYLDEQYF. This chain links TRBV28 with TRBJ2-7; D is undetermined. Trimming left V 1 base short and J 5 bases short, with 6 bases between. Germline V gene data show CDR1 as MDHEN and CDR2 as SYDVKM. The CDR3 runs to 12 residues.

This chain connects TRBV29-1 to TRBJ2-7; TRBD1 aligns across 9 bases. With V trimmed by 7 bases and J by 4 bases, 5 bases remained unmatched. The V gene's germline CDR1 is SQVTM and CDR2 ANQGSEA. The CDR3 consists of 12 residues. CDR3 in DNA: TGCAGCGCCTTGGGACAGGGATACGAGCAGTACTTC. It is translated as CSALGQGYEQYF.

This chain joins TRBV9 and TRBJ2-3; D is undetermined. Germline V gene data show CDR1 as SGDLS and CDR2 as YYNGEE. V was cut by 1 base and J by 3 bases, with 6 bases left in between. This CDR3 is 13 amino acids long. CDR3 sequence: CASSVIGTDTQYF. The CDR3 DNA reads TGTGCCAGCAGCGTAATAGGTACAGATACGCAGTATTTT.